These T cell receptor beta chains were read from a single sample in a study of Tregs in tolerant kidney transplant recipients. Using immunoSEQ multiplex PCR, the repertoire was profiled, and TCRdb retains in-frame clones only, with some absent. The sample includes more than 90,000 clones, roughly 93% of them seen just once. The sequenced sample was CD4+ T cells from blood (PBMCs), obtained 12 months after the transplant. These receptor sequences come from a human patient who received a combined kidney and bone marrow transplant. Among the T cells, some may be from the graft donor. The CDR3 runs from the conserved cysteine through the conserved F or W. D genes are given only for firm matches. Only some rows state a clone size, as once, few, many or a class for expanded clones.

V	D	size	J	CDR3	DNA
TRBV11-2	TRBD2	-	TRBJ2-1	CASSLFSGGANNEQFF	TGTGCCAGCAGCTTATTTAGCGGGGGGGCCAACAATGAGCAGTTCTTC
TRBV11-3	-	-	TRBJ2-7	CASSFETASYEQYF	TGTGCCAGCAGCTTCGAGACAGCTTCCTACGAGCAGTACTTC
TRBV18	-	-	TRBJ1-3	CASSPSPRTVVSGNTIYF	TGTGCCAGCTCACCATCACCGAGGACAGTTGTCTCTGGAAACACCATATATTTT
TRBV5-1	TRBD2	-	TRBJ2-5	CASSSGLAGRETQYF	TGCGCCAGCAGCTCCGGACTAGCGGGAAGGGAGACCCAGTACTTC
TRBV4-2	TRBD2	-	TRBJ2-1	CASSQLAGESNEQFF	TGTGCCAGCAGTCAACTAGCGGGAGAGAGCAATGAGCAGTTCTTC
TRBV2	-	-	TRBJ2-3	CASRLGGGADTQYF	TGTGCCAGCAGGCTTGGGGGGGGCGCAGATACGCAGTATTTT
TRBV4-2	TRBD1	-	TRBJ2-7	CASSQTGGNPYEQYF	TGTGCCAGCAGCCAAACAGGGGGCAATCCCTACGAGCAGTACTTC
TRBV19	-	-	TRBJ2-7	CASSLSRGGTYEQYF	TGTGCCAGTAGCCTGTCTAGGGGGGGTACCTACGAGCAGTACTTC
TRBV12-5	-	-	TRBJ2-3	CASGPGVGQTDTQYF	TGTGCTAGTGGCCCCGGAGTGGGGCAGACAGATACGCAGTATTTT
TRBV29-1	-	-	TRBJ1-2	CSVEDLTGGGYGYTF	TGCAGCGTTGAAGATCTGACGGGAGGCGGCTATGGCTACACCTTC
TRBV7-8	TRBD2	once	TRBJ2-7	CASSSSIAGGNEQYF	TGTGCCAGCAGCTCGTCCATAGCGGGAGGGAACGAGCAGTACTTC
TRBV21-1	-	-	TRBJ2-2	CASSKGVRGLAGGGYTGELFF	TGTGCCAGCAGCAAAGGGGTTCGGGGACTAGCGGGAGGTGGGTACACCGGGGAGCTGTTTTTT
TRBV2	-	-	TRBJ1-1	CASRRDTEAFF	TGTGCCAGCAGGAGGGACACTGAAGCTTTCTTT
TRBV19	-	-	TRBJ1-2	CASSIFTNYGYTF	TGTGCCAGTAGTATTTTCACTAACTATGGCTACACCTTC
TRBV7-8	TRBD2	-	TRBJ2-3	CASSSRVGGTDTQYF	TGTGCCAGCAGCTCGCGGGTGGGAGGGACAGATACGCAGTATTTT
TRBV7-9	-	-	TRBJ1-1	CASSFGDMNTEAFF	TGTGCCAGCAGCTTCGGGGATATGAACACTGAAGCTTTCTTT
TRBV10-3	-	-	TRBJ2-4	CAISRQGGLNIQYF	TGTGCCATCAGCAGACAGGGAGGTTTAAACATTCAGTACTTC
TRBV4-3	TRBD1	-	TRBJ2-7	CASNRDSAYEQYF	TGCGCCAGCAACCGGGACAGCGCCTACGAGCAGTACTTC
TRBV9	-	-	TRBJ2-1	CASSPSGSSYNEQFF	TGTGCCAGCAGCCCAAGCGGTAGCTCCTACAATGAGCAGTTCTTC
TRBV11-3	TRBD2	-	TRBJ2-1	CASSLEGTSAHNEQFF	TGTGCCAGCAGCTTAGAAGGGACTAGTGCCCACAATGAGCAGTTCTTC
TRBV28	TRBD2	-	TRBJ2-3	CASSVRSGGAHTQYF	TGTGCCAGCAGTGTTCGGAGCGGGGGGGCACATACGCAGTATTTT
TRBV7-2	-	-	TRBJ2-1	CASSQRLGSNEQFF	TGTGCCAGCAGCCAGCGGCTTGGCAGCAATGAGCAGTTCTTC
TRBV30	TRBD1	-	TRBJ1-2	CAERTGSGYTF	TGTGCCGAAAGGACAGGGAGCGGCTACACCTTC
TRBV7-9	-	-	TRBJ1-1	CASSTRAPDTEAFF	TGTGCCAGCAGCACGAGGGCGCCGGACACTGAAGCTTTCTTT
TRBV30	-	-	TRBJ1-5	CAWSKTTSGGNQPQHF	TGTGCCTGGAGTAAGACAACTTCGGGAGGCAATCAGCCCCAGCATTTT
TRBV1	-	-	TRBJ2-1	CTSSQGLALYNEQFF	TGCACCAGCAGCCAAGGACTAGCCCTCTACAATGAGCAGTTCTTC
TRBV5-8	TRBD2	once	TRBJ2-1	CASSLSITSGSIDEQFF	TGTGCCAGCAGCTTGTCCATCACTAGCGGGAGTATTGATGAGCAGTTCTTC
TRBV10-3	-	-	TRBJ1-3	CAISATGTGNTIYF	TGTGCCATCAGCGCCACAGGGACTGGAAACACCATATATTTT
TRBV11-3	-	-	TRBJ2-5	CASSLQSSWGRETQYF	TGTGCCAGCAGTCTTCAATCGTCGTGGGGCCGAGAGACCCAGTACTTC
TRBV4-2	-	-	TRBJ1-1	CASSQDPRGPEVGNTEAFF	TGTGCCAGCAGCCAAGATCCCAGAGGGCCCGAAGTGGGGAACACTGAAGCTTTCTTT
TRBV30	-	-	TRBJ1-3	CALGSSGNTIYF	TGTGCCTTAGGGAGCTCTGGAAACACCATATATTTT
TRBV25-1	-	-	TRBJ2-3	CASSALTDTQYF	TGTGCCAGCAGTGCCCTCACAGATACGCAGTATTTT
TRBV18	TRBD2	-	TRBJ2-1	CASSPSGRTYNEQFF	TGTGCCAGCTCACCTAGCGGGAGGACCTACAATGAGCAGTTCTTC
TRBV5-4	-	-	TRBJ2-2	CASSSPKANTGELFF	TGTGCCAGCAGCTCTCCGAAAGCAAACACCGGGGAGCTGTTTTTT
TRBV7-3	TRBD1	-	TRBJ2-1	CASSPPGQGAYNEQFF	TGTGCCAGCAGCCCTCCTGGACAGGGGGCCTACAATGAGCAGTTCTTC
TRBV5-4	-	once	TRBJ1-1	CASSLSPNRNTEAFF	TGTGCCAGCAGCTTGTCTCCTAACAGGAACACTGAAGCTTTCTTT
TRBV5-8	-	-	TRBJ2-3	CASSRRWQGNTDTQYF	TGTGCCAGCAGCCGTCGTTGGCAGGGGAACACAGATACGCAGTATTTT
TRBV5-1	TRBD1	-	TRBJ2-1	CASSHTGGDYNEQFF	TGCGCCAGCAGCCACACAGGGGGTGACTACAATGAGCAGTTCTTC
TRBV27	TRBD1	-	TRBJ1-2	CASSLAPDRGGAYGYTF	TGTGCCAGCAGTTTGGCGCCGGACAGGGGTGGTGCATATGGCTACACCTTC
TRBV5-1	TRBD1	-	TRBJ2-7	CASSLRTGRINEQYF	TGCGCCAGCAGCTTACGGACAGGTAGGATCAACGAGCAGTACTTC
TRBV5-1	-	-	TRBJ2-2	CASSLDGGHTGELFF	TGCGCCAGCAGCTTGGACGGGGGACACACCGGGGAGCTGTTTTTT
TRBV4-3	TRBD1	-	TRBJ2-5	CASSQGQGAKTQYF	TGCGCCAGCAGCCAAGGACAGGGGGCGAAGACCCAGTACTTC
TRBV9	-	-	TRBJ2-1	CASSPRFGGPTWEYNEQFF	TGTGCCAGCAGCCCACGTTTTGGCGGGCCAACCTGGGAATACAATGAGCAGTTCTTC
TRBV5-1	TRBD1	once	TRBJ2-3	CASSLAVWTGTYISTDTQYF	TGCGCCAGCAGCTTGGCCGTATGGACAGGGACTTATATTAGCACAGATACGCAGTATTTT
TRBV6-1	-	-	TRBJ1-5	CASSEMGGQPQHF	TGTGCCAGCAGTGAAATGGGAGGTCAGCCCCAGCATTTT
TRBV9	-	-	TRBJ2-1	CASSVDLVVNEQFF	TGTGCCAGCAGCGTAGACCTAGTAGTCAATGAGCAGTTCTTC
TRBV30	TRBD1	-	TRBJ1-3	CAWDRAGGNTIYF	TGTGCCTGGGACAGGGCGGGTGGAAACACCATATATTTT
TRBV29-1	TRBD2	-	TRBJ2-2	CSVTGLAGGSNTGELFF	TGCAGCGTCACGGGACTAGCGGGAGGGTCGAACACCGGGGAGCTGTTTTTT
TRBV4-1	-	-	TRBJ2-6	CASSQVPRLRANVLTF	TGCGCCAGCAGCCAAGTCCCCAGGCTGAGGGCCAACGTCCTGACTTTC
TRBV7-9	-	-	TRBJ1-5	CASSSQGNQPQHF	TGTGCCAGCAGCTCTCAGGGGAATCAGCCCCAGCATTTT
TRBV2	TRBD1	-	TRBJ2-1	CASSNLGQYNEQFF	TGTGCCAGCTCGAATTTGGGACAGTACAATGAGCAGTTCTTC
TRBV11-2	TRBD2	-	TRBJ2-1	CASSLLLTSGGASYNEQFF	TGTGCCAGCAGCCTACTCTTGACTAGCGGGGGGGCATCCTACAATGAGCAGTTCTTC
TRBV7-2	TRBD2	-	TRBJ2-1	CASRTSGGNEQFF	TGTGCCAGCAGGACTAGCGGGGGAAATGAGCAGTTCTTC
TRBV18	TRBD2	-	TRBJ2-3	CASSPIIGLAADTQYF	TGTGCCAGCTCACCTATCATCGGACTAGCGGCAGATACGCAGTATTTT
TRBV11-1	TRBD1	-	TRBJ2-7	CASSFTWAGGKEQYF	TGTGCCAGCAGCTTCACCTGGGCAGGGGGCAAGGAGCAGTACTTC
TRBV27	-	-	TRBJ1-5	CASRSSNQPQHF	TGTGCCAGCCGGAGTAGCAATCAGCCCCAGCATTTT
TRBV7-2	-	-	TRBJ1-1	CASSSLGRGTEAFF	TGTGCCAGCAGCTCACTTGGGAGGGGAACTGAAGCTTTCTTT
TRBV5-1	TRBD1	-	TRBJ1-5	CASSYDRGNQPQHF	TGCGCCAGCAGCTACGACAGGGGCAATCAGCCCCAGCATTTT
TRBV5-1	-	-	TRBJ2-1	CASSLASSSYNEQFF	TGCGCCAGCAGCTTAGCGAGTAGCTCCTACAATGAGCAGTTCTTC
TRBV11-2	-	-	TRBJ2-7	CASSLGPGAYEQYF	TGTGCCAGCAGCTTAGGCCCGGGGGCCTACGAGCAGTACTTC